Listed below are T cell receptor beta chains from one sample, sequenced in a study of OX40 agonist ivuxolimab in advanced cancers. Libraries were prepared by immunoSEQ multiplex PCR; TCRdb keeps only in-frame clonotypes and omits some of them. The sample holds 78,000 or so clones, around 83% seen once. Sequenced here: CD4+ or CD8+ T cells sorted from blood, sampled in a trial of the OX40 agonist ivuxolimab. Receptor source: an adult with an advanced solid tumor such as melanoma, head and neck, liver or kidney cancer. Each CDR3 is given with its conserved first and last residue. Where a row states a size, it is once, few, many or the class of an expanded clone; other rows omit it.

cdr3_length clone_size j_call v_call cdr3_aa
15 few TRBJ2-3 TRBV7-2 CASSLVGRGADTQYF
14 - TRBJ2-5 TRBV28 CAIGLAGGVETQYF
17 - TRBJ2-1 TRBV7-9 CASTPLRTSYERIEQFF
17 - TRBJ2-6 TRBV5-6 CASSYWTGGPGANVLTF
15 - TRBJ2-3 TRBV4-1 CASSEDRVSTDTQYF
14 - TRBJ2-4 TRBV4-1 CASSQEEEKNIQYF
14 - TRBJ2-2 TRBV6-6 CASRTRSNTGELFF
14 - TRBJ2-1 TRBV4-2 CASSQDSSYNEQFF
15 - TRBJ2-7 TRBV5-4 CASSLPIQGADEQYF
15 once TRBJ1-3 TRBV19 CASSTPAAGGNTIYF
14 - TRBJ1-5 TRBV7-2 CASSARVGNQPQHF
13 - TRBJ1-2 TRBV27 CASRGGAIGGYTF
12 once TRBJ2-7 TRBV11-2 CASSLNPYEQYF
12 - TRBJ1-2 TRBV7-9 CASSSVTGGYTF
14 - TRBJ2-7 TRBV5-1 CASSWGQGAGEQYF
18 - TRBJ2-6 TRBV21-1 CASSKVRGPSSGANVLTF
14 - TRBJ2-1 TRBV19 CASTPRGGNNEQFF
18 once TRBJ2-1 TRBV18 CASSLWTSGDGEFNEQFF
15 - TRBJ2-3 TRBV5-5 CASSLGGAYTDTQYF
16 - TRBJ1-5 TRBV19 CASSILSGDAYQPQHF
15 - TRBJ2-5 TRBV29-1 CSVASAVLRGETQYF
15 - TRBJ2-2 TRBV5-4 CASSSEREYGGELFF